Below, 13 T cell receptor beta chains from the same sample are listed, as sequenced in a study of post-analysis software for immune sequencing data. Findings and caveats of the study: Roughly five TRBV segments occurring more often in patients than controls included TRBV5-6, TRBV5-1 and TRBV20-1.

Researchers reported that TCR beta cDNA libraries carried unique molecular identifiers. One entry per CDR3 protein, called by TCRdb with MiXCR from the PCR reads. The table includes hundreds of thousands of distinct CDR3 sequences, 44% detected once. Which antigens these TCRs recognize remains unknown. The sequencing sample was made of blood. The receptors were gathered from a girl aged 5 to 17 with multiple sclerosis.

This clonotype was picked up one time. This chain uses TRBV6-6 with TRBJ1-2, with D uncertain. This CDR3 is 13 amino acids long. Germline V gene lookup returns CDR1 MNHNY and CDR2 SVGAGI (reference sequence). V dropped 5 bases and J dropped 6 bases, with 13 bases sitting between them. CDR3 coding DNA: TGTGCCAGCAGTACCCTCCCAAGGGATGGCTACACCTTC. Translating gives CASSTLPRDGYTF.

In its sample, this clonotype was seen a few times. The chain uses TRBV10-3 and TRBJ2-7; weak D call: TRBD2 (6 bases). The V end was cut by 0 bases, the J end by 4 bases, with 10 bases between. Germline V gene sequence: CDR1 ENHRY, CDR2 SYGVKD. CDR3 length equals 14 residues. Here the CDR3 DNA reads TGTGCCATCAGTGAGTCGTGGGCGGGGTACGAGCAGTACTTC. Protein product: CAISESWAGYEQYF.

This clonotype was counted only a few times. The V and J genes are TRBV12-3 or TRBV12-4 and TRBJ2-4, with TRBD2 matching 11 bases. The CDR3 loop spans 17 amino acids. Trimming removed 5 bases from V and 4 bases from J; junction bases left unmatched: 10. DNA of the CDR3: TGTGCCAGCAGTCGACTGGGACTAGCGGACATTAAAAACATTCAGTACTTC. This gives the protein CASSRLGLADIKNIQYF.

This clonotype has only a few counts. The chain links TRBV5-1 to TRBJ2-6; D is unclear. Trimming shortened V by 0 bases and J by 1 base, and 8 bases separated the two germline ends. CDR1 is SGHRS and CDR2 is YFSETQ in the germline V gene. The CDR3 is 16 amino acids. Here the CDR3 DNA reads TGCGCCAGCAGCTTGGTCTACGCATCTGGGGCCAACGTCCTGACTTTC. It encodes CASSLVYASGANVLTF.

This clonotype occurred a few times. This chain links TRBV29-1 with TRBJ1-4; weak D call: TRBD1 (6 bases). V shed 2 bases and J shed 5 bases, with 6 bases lying between them. This CDR3 region has 12 residues. Germline CDR1 is SQVTM and CDR2 is ANQGSEA. The CDR3 is CSVEQGNEKLFF. For the CDR3, the DNA is TGCAGCGTTGAACAGGGGAATGAAAAACTGTTTTTT.

This clonotype was detected a few times. The chain combines TRBV5-1 with TRBJ1-2, with TRBD1 matching 7 bases. The CDR3 has 15 amino acids. Losses at the gene ends were 3 bases for V and 8 bases for J; bases not matched to a gene: 13. Germline CDR1 reads SGHRS; CDR2 reads YFSETQ. CDR3 loop: CASSSGQTPSSGYTF. As DNA, the CDR3 is TGCGCCAGCAGCTCGGGACAGACCCCCTCGAGCGGCTACACCTTC.

V gene TRBV5-5 combines with J gene TRBJ1-2; 7 nucleotides align to TRBD1. This CDR3 contains 13 residues. CDR1 and CDR2 from the germline V gene are SGHKS and YYEKEE (reference sequence). Trimming took 3 bases from V and 6 from J; bases not matched to a gene: 5. The CDR3 coding sequence is TGTGCCAGCAGCTATCACACAGGGGATGGCTACACCTTC. Translated, it gives CASSYHTGDGYTF.

This clonotype was counted at least ten times. The V gene is TRBV6-2 or TRBV6-3, the J gene TRBJ2-1; no clear D gene. Germline V CDR1 and CDR2: MNHEY, SVGEGT. CDR3 length: 13 residues. V lost 5 bases to trimming and J lost 8 bases, with 13 bases between them. The CDR3 loop is CASSPTERDEQFF. The DNA of the CDR3 is TGTGCCAGCAGTCCCACCGAAAGGGATGAGCAGTTCTTC.

This clonotype occurred many times. The chain joins TRBV4-1 to TRBJ2-1; weak D call: TRBD2 (5 bases). The CDR3 contains 13 residues. The V gene lost 0 bases and the J gene lost 7 bases, with 7 bases spanning the gap. The germline gives CDR1 MGHRA, CDR2 YSYEKL. The CDR3 DNA is TGCGCCAGCAGCCAAGATACGGGGAATGAGCAGTTCTTC. The encoded protein is CASSQDTGNEQFF.

On this clonotype itself: At one boundary the junction diverges from the germline segment, which might be a read error. The chain joins TRBV5-6 to TRBJ1-5; D unresolved. CDR1 is SGHDT, CDR2 YYEEEE, per germline. CDR3 size: 14 residues. CDR3 residues: CASSWKQGNQPQHF. CDR3 DNA sequence: TGTGCCAGCAGCTGGAAACAAGGCAATCAACCCCAGCATTTT.

V and J are TRBV7-9 and TRBJ2-1; D possibly corresponds to TRBD1 (6 bases). The CDR3 sequence is 15 residues long. Germline CDR1 is SEHNR and CDR2 is FQNEAQ (reference sequence). V was clipped by 6 bases and J by 4 bases, with 16 bases between them. In DNA, the CDR3 is TGTGCCAGCAGGTTCAGGGGCCGGGGATACAATGAGCAGTTCTTC. This encodes CASRFRGRGYNEQFF.

The V and J genes are TRBV29-1 and TRBJ1-1; D is undetermined. In germline, CDR1 is SQVTM, CDR2 ANQGSEA. This CDR3 is built from 13 residues. The ends were cut back, 2 bases at V and 1 base at J, with 8 bases in the middle. In nucleotides, the CDR3 is TGCAGCGTTGAAAGGGCTCGGAACACTGAAGCTTTCTTT. It codes for CSVERARNTEAFF. Together with reference TRBV29-1 and TRBJ1-1, the CDR3 gives the full variable domain: SAVISQKPSRDICQRGTSLTIQCQVDSQVTMMFWYRQQPGQSLTLIATANQGSEATYESGFVIDKFPISRPNLTFSTLTVSNMSPEDSSIYLCSVERARNTEAFFGQGTRLTVV.

The genes are TRBV6-1 and TRBJ1-5, with 9 bases that match TRBD1. Germline V gene sequence: CDR1 MNHNS, CDR2 SASEGT. The junction had 9 bases not matched to a gene; V was cut back by 2 bases and J by 7 bases. The CDR3 consists of 16 residues. The CDR3 coding sequence is TGTGCCAGCAGTGAATGGGGACAGGGCGCGGGGCAGCCCCAGCATTTT. Protein sequence: CASSEWGQGAGQPQHF.